Below, 16 T cell receptor beta chains from the same sample are listed, as sequenced in a study of shared clonotypes between healthy human individuals. The data were produced by immunoSEQ multiplex PCR, yet TCRdb's version contains in-frame clones alone and is incomplete. This table holds 600,000 to 750,000 clones, less than 80% found once. Material: memory CD4+ T cells sorted from blood. Subset: CD45RA-negative fraction. The receptor source for this set is a woman aged 25 to 39 in good health.

The chain employs TRBV7-8 and TRBJ2-7; D is possibly TRBD1 (6 bases). The germline gives CDR1 SGHVS, CDR2 FQNEAQ. The CDR3 runs 14 residues. V lost 5 bases, J lost 4 bases, and 15 bases lay in between. The DNA of the CDR3 is TGTGCCAGCAGCATCAGGGGAAAGGGATACGAGCAGTACTTC. Protein sequence: CASSIRGKGYEQYF.

The chain has TRBV28 and TRBJ1-5; D perhaps matches TRBD1 (6 bases). Trimming shortened V by 5 bases and J by 4 bases, and 12 bases separated the two germline ends. This CDR3 contains 14 residues. Germline loops: CDR1 MDHEN, CDR2 SYDVKM. CDR3 loop: CASSRGGPNQPQHF. The CDR3 coding sequence is TGTGCCAGCAGTCGAGGGGGGCCTAATCAGCCCCAGCATTTT.

This clone was counted at least ten times. The rearrangement uses TRBV28 and TRBJ1-1; 8 bases agree with TRBD1. J was trimmed by 9 bases and V by 4 bases; bases with no gene match: 7. Germline assignment: CDR1 MDHEN and CDR2 SYDVKM. This CDR3 spans 13 amino acids. As DNA, the CDR3 is TGTGCCAGCAGTTCAGCGGACAGGGTAAAAGCTTTCTTT. Amino acid sequence: CASSSADRVKAFF.

This clone was found a few times. This chain joins TRBV11-2 and TRBJ2-7, with D tentatively TRBD1 or TRBD2 (5 bases each). Germline-derived CDR1 and CDR2 are SGHAT and FQNNGV. The CDR3 length is 15 residues. Trimming cost V 2 bases and J 5 bases, with 16 bases left between them. CDR3 residues: CASSLSEGIGNEQYF. CDR3 DNA: TGTGCCAGCAGCTTATCAGAGGGGATTGGGAACGAGCAGTACTTC.

J is TRBJ2-7 and V is TRBV28; the D is unclear. Germline loops: CDR1 MDHEN, CDR2 SYDVKM. The CDR3 is 13 residues long. V lost 2 bases and J lost 0, with 5 bases in between. The CDR3 bases are TGTGCCAGCAGTTTAGGGGTCTCCTACGAGCAGTACTTC. It codes for CASSLGVSYEQYF. The full variable domain, its missing parts supplied by reference TRBV28 and TRBJ2-7, is DVKVTQSSRYLVKRTGEKVFLECVQDMDHENMFWYRQDPGLGLRLIYFSYDVKMKEKGDIPEGYSVSREKKERFSLILESASTNQTSMYLCASSLGVSYEQYFGPGTRLTVT.

The chain carries TRBV4-1 and TRBJ2-6; possibly TRBD1 for D (6 bases). The V end lost 0 bases, the J end lost 0 bases, and 9 bases lay between the germline ends. CDR3 length: 17 residues. Germline CDR1 reads MGHRA; CDR2 reads YSYEKL. This chain's CDR3 is CASSQDRGSSGANVLTF. Written as DNA, the CDR3 is TGCGCCAGCAGCCAAGACAGGGGTAGCTCTGGGGCCAACGTCCTGACTTTC.

This chain uses TRBV7-3 with TRBJ1-1; D ambiguous. CDR1 and CDR2 from the germline V gene are SGHTA and FQGTGA. This CDR3 is 14 amino acids long. Trimming took off 0 bases at V and 7 bases at J, with 12 bases between the two ends. CDR3 loop: CASSLTGTVSEAFF. CDR3 in DNA: TGTGCCAGCAGCTTAACGGGCACGGTCAGTGAAGCTTTCTTT.

J is TRBJ1-4 and V is TRBV11-2, with D unresolved. The CDR3 consists of 14 residues. From germline, CDR1 is SGHAT and CDR2 FQNNGV. Trimming removed 4 bases at V and 7 bases at J, with 13 bases between. CDR3 in amino acids: CASSSHRPAEKLFF. CDR3 sequence (DNA): TGTGCCAGCAGCTCACATAGACCGGCTGAAAAACTGTTTTTT.

The chain is built from TRBV5-4 and TRBJ1-2; 9 positions match TRBD1. V shed 4 bases, J shed 4 bases, and the junction held 5 bases outside the gene matches. Germline values: CDR1 SGHNT, CDR2 YYREEE (reference sequence). CDR3 length: 14 amino acids. The CDR3 nucleotides are TGTGCCAGCAGCGGACAGGGGAGGGGCTATGGCTACACCTTC. Residues: CASSGQGRGYGYTF.

This clone was picked up one time. The chain uses TRBV7-2 and TRBJ2-2; TRBD1 matches 11 bases. This CDR3 has 17 residues. Germline CDR1 is SGHTA and CDR2 is FQGNSA. V lost 6 bases to trimming and J lost 5 bases; unmatched junction nucleotides: 11. The CDR3 DNA reads TGTGCCAGCAGTCCCGGTTGGACAGGGGGCTTAACCGGGGAGCTGTTTTTT. This translates into CASSPGWTGGLTGELFF. Combining the CDR3 with reference TRBV7-2 and TRBJ2-2 gives the whole variable domain GAGVSQSPSNKVTEKGKDVELRCDPISGHTALYWYRQSLGQGLEFLIYFQGNSAPDKSGLPSDRFSAERTGGSVSTLTIQRTQQEDSAVYLCASSPGWTGGLTGELFFGEGSRLTVL.

The J gene is TRBJ2-1, the V gene TRBV18; a possible D gene is TRBD1 (7 bases). CDR3 length equals 16 residues. The V end was cut by 3 bases, the J end by 1 base, with 13 bases between. CDR1 is KGHSH and CDR2 is LQKENI in the germline V gene. The CDR3 reads CASSPKEGASYNEQFF. In DNA form, the CDR3 reads TGTGCCAGCTCACCTAAGGAGGGGGCTTCCTACAATGAGCAGTTCTTC.

The chain joins TRBV7-3 to TRBJ1-4, with D possibly being TRBD1 (5 bases). The CDR3 has 18 amino acids. V was pared by 5 bases and J by 0 bases, with 19 bases between. Germline V gene lookup returns CDR1 SGHTA and CDR2 FQGTGA. The CDR3 DNA sequence: TGTGCCAGCAGCACCCCCGGGACGGAATTATCAACTAATGAAAAACTGTTTTTT. Amino acids: CASSTPGTELSTNEKLFF.

The J gene is TRBJ2-1, the V gene TRBV4-1; TRBD2 aligns across 10 bases. CDR3 size: 15 residues. Germline V gives CDR1 MGHRA, CDR2 YSYEKL. The trim removed 3 bases at V and 6 bases at J, leaving 5 bases unmatched. The DNA of the CDR3 is TGCGCCAGCAGCCATTGGACTAGCGGTTCCAATGAGCAGTTCTTC. Translated, it gives CASSHWTSGSNEQFF.

The chain couples TRBV27 to TRBJ2-7; weak D call: TRBD1 (6 bases). CDR1 MNHEY and CDR2 SMNVEV come from the germline V gene (reference sequence). The CDR3 is 13 amino acids. The V end lost 0 bases, the J end lost 6 bases, and 9 bases lay between the germline ends. The CDR3 DNA sequence: TGTGCCAGCAGTTTATCGAAAGGGGGCGAGCAGTACTTC. Amino acids: CASSLSKGGEQYF.

The chain uses TRBV15 and TRBJ1-1; no definite D call. Germline CDR1 reads LNHNV; CDR2 reads YYDKDF (reference sequence). V was shortened by 0 bases and J by 2 bases, with 13 bases between the two germline ends. The CDR3 runs to 16 residues. Here the CDR3 DNA reads TGTGCCACCAGCAGAGATAGGCCCACCTCCAACACTGAAGCTTTCTTT. As protein: CATSRDRPTSNTEAFF.

Turning to this clone: The sample has other DNA sequences that encode this CDR3 too. The chain's CDR3 is CASSISGGSTDTQYF. The CDR3 nucleotides are TGTGCCAGTAGTATAAGTGGAGGAAGCACAGATACGCAGTATTTT. This chain links TRBV19 with TRBJ2-3, with D possibly TRBD2 on 5 matching bases. Germline assignment: CDR1 LNHDA and CDR2 SQIVND (reference sequence). The CDR3 has 15 amino acids. Trimming removed 2 bases from V and 0 bases from J, with 9 bases in between.